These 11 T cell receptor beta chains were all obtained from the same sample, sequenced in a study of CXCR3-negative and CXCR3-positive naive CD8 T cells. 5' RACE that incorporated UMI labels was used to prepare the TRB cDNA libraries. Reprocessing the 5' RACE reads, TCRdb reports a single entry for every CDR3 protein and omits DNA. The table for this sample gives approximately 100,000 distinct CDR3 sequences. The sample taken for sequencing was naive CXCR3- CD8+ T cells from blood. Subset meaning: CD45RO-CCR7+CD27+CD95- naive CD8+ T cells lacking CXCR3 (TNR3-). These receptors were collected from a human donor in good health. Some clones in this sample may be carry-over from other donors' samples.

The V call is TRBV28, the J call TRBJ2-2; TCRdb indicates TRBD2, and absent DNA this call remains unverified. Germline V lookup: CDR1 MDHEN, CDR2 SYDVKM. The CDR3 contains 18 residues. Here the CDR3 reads CASSSFPASGWALHELFF.

The CDR3 region is CASSPSQKLTYEQYF. This chain joins TRBV7-9 and TRBJ2-7; TCRdb's D call, TRBD2, is unchecked because there is no DNA. CDR3 length: 15 amino acids. Germline lookup yields CDR1 SEHNR and CDR2 FQNEAQ (reference sequence).

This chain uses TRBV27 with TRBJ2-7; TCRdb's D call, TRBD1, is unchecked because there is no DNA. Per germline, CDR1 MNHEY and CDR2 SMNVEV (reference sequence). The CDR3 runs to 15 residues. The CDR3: CASGTGVLEFHEQYF.

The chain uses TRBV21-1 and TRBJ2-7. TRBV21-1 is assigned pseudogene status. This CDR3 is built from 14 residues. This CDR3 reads CASSMAESSYEQYF.

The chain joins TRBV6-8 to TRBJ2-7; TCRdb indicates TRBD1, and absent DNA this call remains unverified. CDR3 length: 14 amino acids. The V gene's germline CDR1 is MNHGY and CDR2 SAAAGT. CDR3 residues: CASTPGPSPYEQYF.

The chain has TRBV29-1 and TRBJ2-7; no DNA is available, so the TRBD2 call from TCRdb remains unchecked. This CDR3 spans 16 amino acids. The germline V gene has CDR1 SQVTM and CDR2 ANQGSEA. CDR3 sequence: CSALARGSVNSYEQYF.

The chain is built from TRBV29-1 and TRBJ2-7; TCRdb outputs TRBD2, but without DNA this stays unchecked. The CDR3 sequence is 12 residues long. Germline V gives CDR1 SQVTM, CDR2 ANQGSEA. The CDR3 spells CSATGLVGEQYF.

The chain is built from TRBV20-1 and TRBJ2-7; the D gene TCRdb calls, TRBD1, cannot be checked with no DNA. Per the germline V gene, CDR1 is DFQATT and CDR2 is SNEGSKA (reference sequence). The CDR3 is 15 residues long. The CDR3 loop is CSATQSRRPTYEQYF.

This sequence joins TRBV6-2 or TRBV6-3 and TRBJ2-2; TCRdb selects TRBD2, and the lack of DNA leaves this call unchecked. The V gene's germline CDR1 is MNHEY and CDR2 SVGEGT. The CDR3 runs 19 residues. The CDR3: CASSYSPLGRVSYPGELFF.

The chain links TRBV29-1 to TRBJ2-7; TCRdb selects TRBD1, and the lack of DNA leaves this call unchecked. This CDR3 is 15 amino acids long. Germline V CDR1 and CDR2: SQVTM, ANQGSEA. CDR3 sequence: CSVVGGSTFSYEQYF.

The CDR3 region is CASSQAGYETEETQYF. The J gene is TRBJ2-5, the V gene TRBV3-1; TCRdb indicates TRBD1, and absent DNA this call remains unverified. The CDR3 is made up of 16 amino acids. Germline CDR1 and CDR2: LGHDT and YNNKEL (reference sequence).